This entry lists 20 T cell receptor beta chains sequenced from one sample in a study of blood T cell repertoires in COVID-19. Sequencing used immunoSEQ multiplex PCR; TCRdb keeps in-frame clones, though not all of them. The sample shows some 320,000 clones, 85% of them seen only once. The sequenced sample consisted of PBMCs or T cells enriched from blood (not recorded which). These receptors all come from a woman aged 25 to 39 who had been exposed to COVID-19.

Written as DNA, the CDR3 is TGTGCCAGCACCGTAGGGGGGGTAGGTGACTACGAGCAGTACTTC. Residues: CASTVGGVGDYEQYF. The chain carries TRBV7-9 and TRBJ2-7; perhaps TRBD2 as D (7 bases). Germline-derived CDR1 and CDR2 are SEHNR and FQNEAQ (reference sequence). CDR3 size: 15 residues. V was pared by 7 bases and J by 3 bases, with 19 bases between.

The chain is built from TRBV3-1 (or the pseudogene TRBV3-2) and TRBJ1-5; no reliable D call. The CDR3 sequence is 15 residues long. Germline assignment: CDR1 LGHDT and CDR2 YNNKEL (reference sequence). V was cut by 5 bases and J by 5 bases, with 16 bases left in between. The CDR3 nucleotides read TGTGCCAGCAGCTCAACCCCCAGTTCCCATCAGCCCCAGCATTTT. Its translation is CASSSTPSSHQPQHF.

The rearrangement links TRBV15 to TRBJ1-5; D gene ambiguous. CDR3 size: 12 residues. Germline V gene sequence: CDR1 LNHNV, CDR2 YYDKDF (reference sequence). Trimming took off 8 bases at V and 3 bases at J, with 8 bases between the two ends. This CDR3 reads CATGEYNQPQHF. CDR3 DNA: TGTGCCACCGGGGAGTACAATCAGCCCCAGCATTTT.

The chain has TRBV27 and TRBJ1-3; D is ambiguous. From germline, CDR1 is MNHEY and CDR2 SMNVEV (reference sequence). V was trimmed by 6 bases and J by 3 bases, leaving 15 bases between them. The CDR3 is 15 residues long. For the CDR3, the DNA is TGTGCCAGCAGGCCGGGGTCGATCAATGGAAACACCATATATTTT. This sequence encodes CASRPGSINGNTIYF.

The chain recombines TRBV28 with TRBJ2-1, with unresolved D. This CDR3 comprises 12 residues. Trimming took 3 bases from V and 6 from J, leaving 6 bases between them. In germline, CDR1 is MDHEN, CDR2 SYDVKM. As DNA, the CDR3 is TGTGCCAGCAGTTTCTCTGTCAATGAGCAGTTCTTC. Its translation is CASSFSVNEQFF.

The V gene is TRBV28, the J gene TRBJ1-3, with 7 bases aligning to TRBD1. Germline lookup yields CDR1 MDHEN and CDR2 SYDVKM. V shed 6 bases, J shed 6 bases, and the junction held 11 bases outside the gene matches. This CDR3 is built from 15 residues. The CDR3 DNA is TGTGCCAGCAGAGGACAGGAATGGTCGGAAAACACCATATATTTT. Translated, it gives CASRGQEWSENTIYF.

The chain recombines TRBV28 with TRBJ1-1, with 8 bases lining up with TRBD1. Germline CDR1 and CDR2: MDHEN and SYDVKM. The CDR3 consists of 15 residues. The junction had 10 bases not matched to a gene; V was cut back by 10 bases and J by 0 bases. The CDR3 coding sequence is TGTGCCACGAGACAGGGGACTACCATGAACACTGAAGCTTTCTTT. It translates to CATRQGTTMNTEAFF.

The chain has TRBV6-2 or TRBV6-3 and TRBJ1-2; the D is unclear. The V end was cut by 4 bases, the J end by 0 bases, with 6 bases between. Germline CDR1 is MNHEY and CDR2 is SVGEGT. The CDR3 totals 13 residues. CDR3 DNA sequence: TGTGCCAGCAGTTTACTTCCTAACTATGGCTACACCTTC. The encoded protein is CASSLLPNYGYTF.

This chain links TRBV2 with TRBJ2-5; 7 bases match TRBD2. With 4 bases clipped from V and 5 bases from J, the junction kept 4 bases outside the gene matches. The germline V gene has CDR1 SNHLY and CDR2 FYNNEI. CDR3 size: 13 residues. The CDR3 DNA reads TGTGCCAGCAGTGTGTATAGCGGGGAGACCCAGTACTTC. Protein sequence: CASSVYSGETQYF.

DNA for the CDR3: TGTGCCAGCAGCTTGGGACAGGGATCAAGTGGCTACACCTTC. Its protein is CASSLGQGSSGYTF. V and J are TRBV5-6 and TRBJ1-2, with TRBD1 matching 7 bases. Germline loops: CDR1 SGHDT, CDR2 YYEEEE. The CDR3 spans 14 residues. Trimming cost V 0 bases and J 7 bases; bases outside gene matches: 6. The full variable domain, in which reference TRBV5-6 and TRBJ1-2 provide the parts outside the CDR3, is DAGVTQSPTHLIKTRGQQVTLRCSPKSGHDTVSWYQQALGQGPQFIFQYYEEEERQRGNFPDRFSGHQFPNYSSELNVNALLLGDSALYLCASSLGQGSSGYTFGSGTRLTVV.

This chain connects TRBV7-9 to TRBJ2-5; TRBD1 aligns across 8 bases. The CDR3 is 14 residues long. The J segment lost 4 bases and the V segment lost 5 bases, leaving 6 bases of the junction unmatched. Germline assignment: CDR1 SEHNR and CDR2 FQNEAQ (reference sequence). The CDR3 coding sequence is TGTGCCAGCAGCCGCAGGGGGCAGGCAGAGACCCAGTACTTC. Translated, it gives CASSRRGQAETQYF.

V is TRBV23-1 and J is TRBJ1-1; 7 bases fit TRBD1. TRBV23-1 is an ORF; its function is uncertain. The CDR3 is 18 amino acids. Trimming at V came to 4 bases and at J to 0 bases, leaving 14 bases not matched to a gene. The CDR3 here is CASSRREIKQGLNTEAFF. CDR3 coding DNA: TGCGCCAGCAGTCGACGTGAAATCAAACAGGGGTTGAACACTGAAGCTTTCTTT.

V gene TRBV4-1 combines with J gene TRBJ2-3, with 11 nucleotides matching TRBD2. The germline V gene has CDR1 MGHRA and CDR2 YSYEKL. The CDR3 spans 16 residues. V was clipped by 4 bases and J by 2 bases; unmatched bases: 5. The CDR3 spells CASSPVGLAATDTQYF. CDR3 sequence (DNA): TGCGCCAGCAGCCCAGTGGGACTAGCGGCCACAGATACGCAGTATTTT.

The chain uses TRBV4-1 and TRBJ1-1; TRBD1 matches at 7 bases. The germline CDR1 and CDR2 sequences are MGHRA and YSYEKL. Trimming took 1 base from V and 7 from J; bases not matched to a gene: 12. This CDR3 comprises 16 residues. CDR3 region: CASSQVSLTGVNEAFF. The CDR3 DNA sequence: TGCGCCAGCAGCCAAGTTTCGTTAACAGGGGTAAATGAAGCTTTCTTT.

The gene calls are TRBV9 and TRBJ2-7; D may be TRBD2 (7 bases). The CDR3 spans 14 residues. Trimming pared 3 bases from V and 2 bases from J, leaving 12 bases between. CDR1 and CDR2 (germline): SGDLS, YYNGEE. CDR3 in amino acids: CASSAGGGPYEQYF. In DNA form, the CDR3 reads TGTGCCAGCAGCGCTGGGGGGGGCCCCTACGAGCAGTACTTC.

This chain uses TRBV7-8 with TRBJ2-2, with 14 nucleotides matching TRBD2. CDR3 length: 19 residues. CDR1 is SGHVS, CDR2 FQNEAQ, per germline. V gave up 5 bases and J gave up 4 bases; unmatched junction bases: 12. This CDR3 is CASSSSGTSGGFSTGELFF. CDR3 nucleotides: TGTGCCAGCAGCAGCTCCGGGACTAGCGGGGGATTTAGCACCGGGGAGCTGTTTTTT.

The chain's CDR3 is CAISADRGISGNTIYF. The CDR3 DNA reads TGTGCCATCAGTGCGGACAGGGGGATCTCTGGAAACACCATATATTTT. The chain carries TRBV10-3 and TRBJ1-3, with TRBD1 matching over 10 bases. The CDR3 is made up of 16 amino acids. J was trimmed by 0 bases and V by 4 bases; bases with no gene match: 3. Germline V gene data show CDR1 as ENHRY and CDR2 as SYGVKD.

The rearrangement uses TRBV19 and TRBJ2-2; perhaps TRBD1 as D (6 bases). V was trimmed by 4 bases and J by 6 bases, leaving 18 bases between them. The CDR3 contains 16 residues. CDR1 is LNHDA and CDR2 is SQIVND in the germline V gene (reference sequence). The CDR3 region is CASSTIHSQGSGELFF. The DNA of the CDR3 is TGTGCCAGTAGTACCATACACTCTCAGGGGTCCGGGGAGCTGTTTTTT.

This chain uses TRBV6-5 with TRBJ1-1, with 9 positions matching TRBD1. V gave up 10 bases and J gave up 1 base; unmatched junction bases: 7. The CDR3 covers 14 residues. Looked up from germline, CDR1 is MNHEY and CDR2 is SVGAGI. CDR3 nucleotides: TGTGCCATCCGACCGGGACAGGGGAACACTGAAGCTTTCTTT. Residues: CAIRPGQGNTEAFF.

This chain links TRBV11-2 with TRBJ2-1; 11 nucleotides agree with TRBD2. This CDR3 has 16 residues. Germline V gene sequence: CDR1 SGHAT, CDR2 FQNNGV. Trimming removed 1 base from V and 5 bases from J; junction bases left unmatched: 4. CDR3 sequence: CASSLVGLAVDNEQFF. The CDR3 region has the DNA TGTGCCAGCAGCTTAGTGGGACTAGCGGTAGACAATGAGCAGTTCTTC.